The following is a T cell receptor (beta chain) sequence with its context. These data are taken from a study of blood T cell repertoires in COVID-19. The assay was immunoSEQ multiplex PCR, and TCRdb's table has in-frame clones only and misses some. Among approximately 38,000 clones listed, approximately 80% were seen once. Sequencing input: peripheral blood. The TCR originated in a human donor with acute or convalescent COVID-19. The donor label of this sample is uncertain.

The CDR3 loop reads CASSFSLGGQGMWEQYF. CDR3 nucleotides: TGTGCCAGCAGCTTTAGTCTTGGAGGGCAGGGTATGTGGGAGCAGTACTTC. The J gene is TRBJ2-7, the V gene TRBV7-9, with a tentative D call TRBD2 (6 bases). Trimming left V 3 bases short and J 7 bases short, with 25 bases between. This CDR3 is built from 17 residues. Germline V gene data show CDR1 as SEHNR and CDR2 as FQNEAQ (reference sequence).